The 9 T cell receptor beta chains in this list originate from one sample, sequenced in a study of low-dose radiotherapy and immunotherapy resistance in tumors. Alpha- and beta-chain coverage of first-strand cDNA came from TRAV- and TRBV-specific primers. TCRs were amplified for roughly 20 PCR cycles with a constant-region primer and V-primer adapter. TCRdb re-analysed the reads in MiXCR, keeping a single row per CDR3 protein. The table lists some 100,000 distinct CDR3 sequences, 20% to 25% of them singletons. Time point of the sample: after trial treatment. As to treatment: LDRT plus nivolumab, ipilimumab, low-dose cyclophosphamide and aspirin (RACIN trial). Here the sequenced sample was PBMCs, taken after low-dose radiotherapy plus immunotherapy. The receptors derive from a female donor with ovarian cancer.

This clonotype was recorded at least ten times. The J gene is TRBJ2-1, the V gene TRBV27; possibly TRBD2 for D (6 bases). The CDR3 length is 13 residues. Germline CDR1 reads MNHEY; CDR2 reads SMNVEV (reference sequence). Trimming left V 10 bases short and J 3 bases short, with 13 bases between. The CDR3 DNA reads TGTGCCACCAAGAGCGGGCTCTACAATGAGCAGTTCTTC. Its protein product is CATKSGLYNEQFF.

This clonotype has only one observation. The chain joins TRBV28 to TRBJ1-5; TRBD1 might be the D (5 bases). V was cut by 6 bases and J by 6 bases, with 15 bases left in between. CDR1 MDHEN and CDR2 SYDVKM come from the germline V gene. CDR3 length: 14 amino acids. The CDR3 nucleotides read TGTGCCAGCAGCACAGGACTCGGCGCTCAGCCCCAGCATTTT. Protein: CASSTGLGAQPQHF.

This clonotype came up many times. V gene TRBV6-6 combines with J gene TRBJ2-7; D remains unclear. Germline V lookup: CDR1 MNHNY, CDR2 SVGAGI (reference sequence). The germline V and J ends were trimmed by 3 bases and 5 bases, with 8 bases remaining between them. This CDR3 spans 12 amino acids. The CDR3 protein is CASSYPRDEQYF. DNA of the CDR3: TGTGCCAGCAGTTATCCCCGAGACGAGCAGTACTTC.

This rearrangement joins TRBV13 to TRBJ2-5; the match to TRBD1 covers 7 bases. The ends lost 5 bases at V and 7 bases at J; junction bases unmatched: 22. Germline loops: CDR1 PRHDT, CDR2 FYEKMQ (reference sequence). This CDR3 is built from 18 residues. The CDR3 spells CASSTSSTSTGAAATQYF. The CDR3 nucleotides read TGTGCCAGCAGCACTTCCAGCACTTCCACAGGGGCCGCGGCGACCCAGTACTTC.

This clonotype occurred many times. The rearrangement uses TRBV29-1 and TRBJ2-1; no firm D call. V was shortened by 5 bases and J by 10 bases, with 18 bases between the two germline ends. The CDR3 sequence is 13 residues long. Germline V gives CDR1 SQVTM, CDR2 ANQGSEA. The CDR3 is CSVLSRTAPEQFF. In nucleotides, the CDR3 is TGCAGCGTTCTAAGCAGGACCGCACCGGAGCAGTTCTTC.

This clonotype was recorded at least ten times. The J gene is TRBJ2-3, the V gene TRBV6-1; 9 bases agree with TRBD2. This CDR3 has 17 residues. J gave up 1 base and V 0 bases, and 5 bases lay outside the gene matches. Germline CDR1 is MNHNS and CDR2 is SASEGT. CDR3 nucleotide sequence: TGTGCCAGCAGTGAAGCTGCGGGGGGGCCTGGCACAGATACGCAGTATTTT. This translates into CASSEAAGGPGTDTQYF.

This chain uses TRBV5-4 with TRBJ2-3; 14 positions match TRBD2. The V segment lost 3 bases and the J segment 3 bases; nucleotides outside the gene matches: 9. The germline V gene has CDR1 SGHNT and CDR2 YYREEE (reference sequence). The CDR3 spans 18 residues. The CDR3 region has the DNA TGTGCCAGCAGCTCGCCCCGACTAGCGGGGGGGCAAACAGATACGCAGTATTTT. It specifies CASSSPRLAGGQTDTQYF.

This clonotype has a count of ten or more. The CDR3 nucleotides read TGTGCCAGCAGCCATTCGGACAGGGGGAACACTGAAGCTTTCTTT. Its translation is CASSHSDRGNTEAFF. This chain connects TRBV4-2 to TRBJ1-1, with TRBD1 matching 9 bases. The germline gives CDR1 LGHNA, CDR2 YNFKEQ. Losses at the gene ends were 3 bases for V and 1 base for J; bases not matched to a gene: 3. This CDR3 is built from 15 residues.

This clonotype was seen repeatedly, ten times or more. This sequence joins TRBV18 and TRBJ1-1; D is unclear. Per the germline V gene, CDR1 is KGHSH and CDR2 is LQKENI. The CDR3 totals 13 residues. V was shortened by 5 bases and J by 1 base, with 8 bases between the two germline ends. The CDR3 DNA sequence: TGTGCCAGCTCATATCAGGAGAACACTGAAGCTTTCTTT. Its translation: CASSYQENTEAFF.